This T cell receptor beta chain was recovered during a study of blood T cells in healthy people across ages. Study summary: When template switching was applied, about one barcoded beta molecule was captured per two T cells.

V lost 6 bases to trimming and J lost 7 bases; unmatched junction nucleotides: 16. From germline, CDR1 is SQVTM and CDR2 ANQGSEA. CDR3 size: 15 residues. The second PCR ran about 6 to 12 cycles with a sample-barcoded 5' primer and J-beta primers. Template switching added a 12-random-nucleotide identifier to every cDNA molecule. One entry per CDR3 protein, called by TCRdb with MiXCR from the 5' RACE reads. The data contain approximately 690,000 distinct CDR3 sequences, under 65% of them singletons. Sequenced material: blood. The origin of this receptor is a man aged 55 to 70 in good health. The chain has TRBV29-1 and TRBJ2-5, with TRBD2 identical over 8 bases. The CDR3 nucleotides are TGCAGCGTGCTTCCACCGGGACTAGAAACCGCGACCCAGTACTTC. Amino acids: CSVLPPGLETATQYF.